The subject of this entry is one T cell receptor (beta chain). The antigen is not known. PCR primers comprised 60 Vbeta and 13 Jbeta primers. Only in-frame clones appear in the TCRdb table, and some are missing; sequencing was by immunoSEQ multiplex PCR. The table shows 100,000 to 150,000 clones, with approximately 80% occurring only once. These data belong to a study of cytomegalovirus exposure and HLA in healthy donors. Study-wide context: Approximately 180 million T cells yielded 117 million unique TCR beta sequences, as an earlier analysis found.

Study-level points and caveats: Later analysis associated a missense DCLRE1C variant with TCR beta V- and J-gene trimming. It was likely that a cluster of highly shared sequence variants was a sequencing artifact. Immune exposure information comprised only CMV serostatus.

This CDR3 has 14 amino acids. Germline V gene lookup returns CDR1 SEHNR and CDR2 FQNEAQ (reference sequence). The V end was cut by 5 bases, the J end by 5 bases, with 15 bases between. The chain uses TRBV7-9 and TRBJ2-5; D is perhaps TRBD2 (6 bases). Specimen: PBMCs. The sequence was obtained from a girl aged 2 to 9 in good health and CMV-seronegative. The CDR3, as DNA: TGTGCCAGCAGCCCGCCGGCAGGGAGGGAGACCCAGTACTTC. Amino acid sequence: CASSPPAGRETQYF.